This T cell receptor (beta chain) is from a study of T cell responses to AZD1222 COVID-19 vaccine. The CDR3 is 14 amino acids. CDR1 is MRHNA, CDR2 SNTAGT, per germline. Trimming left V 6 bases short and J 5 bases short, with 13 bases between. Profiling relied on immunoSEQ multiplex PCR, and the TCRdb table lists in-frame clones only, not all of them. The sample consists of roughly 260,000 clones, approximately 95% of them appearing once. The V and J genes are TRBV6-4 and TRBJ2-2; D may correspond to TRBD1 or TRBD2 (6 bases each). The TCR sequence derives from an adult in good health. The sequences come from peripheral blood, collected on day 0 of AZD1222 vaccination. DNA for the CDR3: TGTGCCAGCAGAAGGGGGGTTTTGACCGGGGAGCTGTTTTTT. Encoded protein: CASRRGVLTGELFF.